This TCR beta chain comes out of a study of T-cell memory formation after mild COVID-19. Background on the study: Each donor largely had its own TCR clusters.

TCRdb re-analysed the 5' RACE reads in MiXCR, keeping a single row per CDR3 protein. Of 100,000 to 150,000 distinct CDR3 sequences listed, about 17% are singletons. The V gene end was trimmed by 4 bases and the J gene end by 3 bases; junction bases not matched to a gene: 4. The CDR3 sequence is 14 residues long. The germline CDR1 and CDR2 sequences are MGHRA and YSYEKL. Points from the study as a whole: Mainly CM and EM harbored the contracting CD4+ clones; mainly EMRA harbored the CD8+ ones. Prior to infection, memory already included some responding clones, suggesting cross-reactive memory joined. Whereas later expanders leaned CD4+, clones contracting day 15 to 85 showed a balanced CD4/CD8 makeup.

A remark on this clonotype: No antigen is known for it.

The TCR comes from an adult woman who had mild COVID-19 (a few samples of this study predate the infection). Cell type and time point are not known. The chain has TRBV4-1 and TRBJ2-7; 9 bases agree with TRBD2. The sequenced sample was PBMCs or a T cell subset sorted from them (not recorded which). The CDR3 DNA sequence: TGCGCCAGCAGCCCGGGACTAGCTGGCTACGAGCAGTACTTC. Its protein is CASSPGLAGYEQYF.